The 5 T cell receptor beta chains given below trace back to one sample, sequenced in a study of shared clonotypes between healthy human individuals. TCRdb's table, derived via immunoSEQ multiplex PCR, lists solely in-frame clones and lacks some. The sample carries around 450,000 clones, around 79% recorded once. The sequenced sample was PBMCs. These receptors were collected from a woman aged 40 to 50 in good health. Some clones in this sample may be carry-over from other donors' samples.

The chain has TRBV11-2 and TRBJ2-7, with TRBD1 matching over 7 bases. Per the germline V gene, CDR1 is SGHAT and CDR2 is FQNNGV. This CDR3 spans 15 amino acids. V lost 1 base to trimming and J lost 2 bases; unmatched junction nucleotides: 5. CDR3 nucleotides: TGTGCCAGCAGCTTAGGGCCAACAGGGGCCTACGAGCAGTACTTC. Residues: CASSLGPTGAYEQYF.

This clone appeared a single time. The chain recombines TRBV5-1 with TRBJ1-5; 11 nucleotides agree with TRBD1. V lost 0 bases and J lost 7; bases outside the gene matches: 3. The germline V gene encodes CDR1 SGHRS and CDR2 YFSETQ. The CDR3 consists of 15 residues. Here the CDR3 reads CASSLEGTGGQPQHF. The CDR3 DNA reads TGCGCCAGCAGCTTGGAGGGGACAGGGGGGCAGCCCCAGCATTTT. Drawing the rest from reference TRBV5-1 and TRBJ1-5, the complete variable domain is KAGVTQTPRYLIKTRGQQVTLSCSPISGHRSVSWYQQTPGQGLQFLFEYFSETQRNKGNFPGRFSGRQFSNSRSEMNVSTLELGDSALYLCASSLEGTGGQPQHFGDGTRLSIL.

This chain connects TRBV4-2 to TRBJ1-4; D might be TRBD1 (5 bases). The V and J ends lost 0 bases and 4 bases respectively, with 12 bases between them. Germline lookup yields CDR1 LGHNA and CDR2 YNFKEQ. The CDR3 is 16 amino acids. CDR3 region: CASSQDQTDDNEKLFF. The CDR3, as DNA: TGTGCCAGCAGCCAAGATCAGACAGACGATAATGAAAAACTGTTTTTT.

This chain connects TRBV11-2 to TRBJ2-7; D gene ambiguous. This CDR3 is built from 12 residues. The germline V gene has CDR1 SGHAT and CDR2 FQNNGV. The germline V and J ends were trimmed by 2 bases and 6 bases, with 8 bases remaining between them. CDR3 coding DNA: TGTGCCAGCAGCTTATGGGCGCCCGAGCAGTACTTC. It encodes CASSLWAPEQYF.

This clone was recorded a few times. This chain uses TRBV28 with TRBJ1-2; D gene uncertain. Germline CDR1 MDHEN, CDR2 SYDVKM. This CDR3 is 14 amino acids long. Trimming stripped 9 bases from V and 11 bases from J, with 25 bases between. Here the CDR3 reads CASRIGQAPLQYTF. The CDR3 bases are TGTGCCAGTAGGATCGGGCAGGCCCCTTTACAGTACACCTTC.